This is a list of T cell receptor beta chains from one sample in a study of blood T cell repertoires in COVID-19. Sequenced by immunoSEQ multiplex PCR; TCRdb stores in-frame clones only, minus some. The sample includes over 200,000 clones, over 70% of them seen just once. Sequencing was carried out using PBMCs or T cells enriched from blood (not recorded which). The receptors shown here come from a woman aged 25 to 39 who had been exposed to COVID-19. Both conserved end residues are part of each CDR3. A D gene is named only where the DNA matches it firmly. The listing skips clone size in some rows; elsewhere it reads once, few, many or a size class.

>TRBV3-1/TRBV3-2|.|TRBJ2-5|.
CASSNQLSGQYF
TGTGCCAGCAGTAATCAGCTATCGGGCCAGTACTTC
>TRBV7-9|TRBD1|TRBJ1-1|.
CASSFDRGTEAFF
TGTGCCAGCAGTTTCGACAGGGGCACTGAAGCTTTCTTT
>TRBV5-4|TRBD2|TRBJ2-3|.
CASSLRAGVDTQYF
TGTGCCAGCAGCTTGAGAGCGGGAGTAGATACGCAGTATTTT
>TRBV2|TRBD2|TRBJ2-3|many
CASRVSSGRGDTQYF
TGTGCCAGCAGAGTTTCAAGCGGGAGGGGAGATACGCAGTATTTT
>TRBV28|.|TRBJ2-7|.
CASSFSEALRYEQYF
TGTGCCAGCAGTTTTTCGGAGGCCTTACGCTACGAGCAGTACTTC
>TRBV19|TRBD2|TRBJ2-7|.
CASSITSGSLFNEQYF
TGTGCCAGTAGTATTACTAGCGGGAGTTTATTTAACGAGCAGTACTTC
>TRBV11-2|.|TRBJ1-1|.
CASSFGGNTEAFF
TGTGCCAGCAGCTTTGGCGGGAACACTGAAGCTTTCTTT
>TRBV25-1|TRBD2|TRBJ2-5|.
CASNLAGGIQETQYF
TGTGCCAGCAACCTAGCGGGAGGCATCCAAGAGACCCAGTACTTC
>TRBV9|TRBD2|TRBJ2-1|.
CASSALAGGTNEQFF
TGTGCCAGCAGCGCCCTAGCGGGAGGTACAAATGAGCAGTTCTTC
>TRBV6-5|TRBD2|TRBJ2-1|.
CASRTRAGDEQFF
TGTGCCAGCAGAACGAGAGCGGGGGATGAGCAGTTCTTC
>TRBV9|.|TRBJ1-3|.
CASSVGSGFSGNTIYF
TGTGCCAGCAGCGTAGGTAGCGGATTCTCTGGAAACACCATATATTTT
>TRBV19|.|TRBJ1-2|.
CASSIGTGDGYTF
TGTGCCAGTAGTATAGGAACGGGAGATGGCTACACCTTC
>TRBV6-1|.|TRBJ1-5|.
CASSERPRGSNQPQHF
TGTGCCAGCAGTGAAAGGCCCAGGGGTAGCAATCAGCCCCAGCATTTT
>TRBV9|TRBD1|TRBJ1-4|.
CASSVDRGTANEKLFF
TGTGCCAGCAGCGTAGACAGGGGGACGGCTAATGAAAAACTGTTTTTT
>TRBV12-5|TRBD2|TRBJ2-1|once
CASGFFSGTYNEQFF
TGTGCTAGTGGTTTTTTCAGCGGGACGTACAATGAGCAGTTCTTC
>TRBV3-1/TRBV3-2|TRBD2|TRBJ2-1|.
CASSYGTSGRGNEQFF
TGTGCCAGCAGCTACGGGACTAGCGGGAGGGGTAATGAGCAGTTCTTC
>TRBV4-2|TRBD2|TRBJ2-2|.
CASRPASGSFGGTGELFF
TGTGCCAGCAGGCCCGCCAGCGGGAGTTTTGGAGGCACCGGGGAGCTGTTTTTT
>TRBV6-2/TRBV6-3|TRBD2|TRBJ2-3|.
CASSYTSGSTDTQYF
TGTGCCAGCAGTTACACTAGCGGGAGCACAGATACGCAGTATTTT
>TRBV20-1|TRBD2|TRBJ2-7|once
CSVGTSNEQYF
TGCAGTGTCGGGACTAGCAACGAGCAGTACTTC
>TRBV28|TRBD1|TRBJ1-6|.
CASSPPSRTGMGYNSPLHF
TGTGCCAGCAGTCCACCCTCCCGGACAGGAATGGGCTATAATTCACCCCTCCACTTT
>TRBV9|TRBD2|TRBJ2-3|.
CASSVQLAITDTQYF
TGTGCCAGCAGCGTGCAACTAGCGATCACAGATACGCAGTATTTT
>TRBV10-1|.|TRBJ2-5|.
CASSESNRDQETQYF
TGCGCCAGCAGTGAGTCGAACAGAGACCAAGAGACCCAGTACTTC
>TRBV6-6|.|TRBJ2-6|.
CASGAPGANVLTF
TGTGCCAGCGGAGCCCCTGGGGCCAACGTCCTGACTTTC
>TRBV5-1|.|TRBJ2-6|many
CASSLVTSSSGANVLTF
TGCGCCAGCAGCTTGGTAACTAGCTCGTCTGGGGCCAACGTCCTGACTTTC
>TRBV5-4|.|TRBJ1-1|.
CASSLEGGEAFF
TGTGCCAGCAGCTTGGAGGGGGGGGAAGCTTTCTTT
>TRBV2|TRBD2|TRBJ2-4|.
CASSEWGREKNIQYF
TGTGCCAGCAGTGAGTGGGGGAGGGAGAAAAACATTCAGTACTTC
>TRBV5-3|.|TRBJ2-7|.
CARSLSWPPNEQYF
TGTGCCAGAAGCTTGTCTTGGCCCCCCAACGAGCAGTACTTC
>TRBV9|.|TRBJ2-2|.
CASSVEGDYTGELFF
TGTGCCAGCAGCGTAGAGGGAGACTACACCGGGGAGCTGTTTTTT
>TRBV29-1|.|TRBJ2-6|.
CSVEDPVGSGANVLTF
TGCAGCGTTGAAGATCCCGTCGGCTCTGGGGCCAACGTCCTGACTTTC
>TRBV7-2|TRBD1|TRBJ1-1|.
CASSLGGQSEAFF
TGTGCCAGCAGCTTAGGGGGACAGTCCGAAGCTTTCTTT
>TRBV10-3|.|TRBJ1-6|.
CAIRAADNSPLHF
TGTGCCATCAGGGCGGCAGATAATTCACCCCTCCACTTT
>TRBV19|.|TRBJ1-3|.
CASSITGLTGNTIYF
TGTGCCAGTAGTATAACGGGACTTACTGGAAACACCATATATTTT